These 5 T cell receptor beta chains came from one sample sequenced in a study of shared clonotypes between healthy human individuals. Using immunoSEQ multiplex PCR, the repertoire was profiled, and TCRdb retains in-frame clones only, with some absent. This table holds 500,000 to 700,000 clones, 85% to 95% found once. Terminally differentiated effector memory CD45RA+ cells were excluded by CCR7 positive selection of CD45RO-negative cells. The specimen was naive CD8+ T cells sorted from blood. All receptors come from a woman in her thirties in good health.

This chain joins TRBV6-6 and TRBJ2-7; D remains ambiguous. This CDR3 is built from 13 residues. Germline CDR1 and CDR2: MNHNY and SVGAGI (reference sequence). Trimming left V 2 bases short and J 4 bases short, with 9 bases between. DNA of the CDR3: TGTGCCAGCAGTTACGGCTTGGGGTACGAGCAGTACTTC. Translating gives CASSYGLGYEQYF.

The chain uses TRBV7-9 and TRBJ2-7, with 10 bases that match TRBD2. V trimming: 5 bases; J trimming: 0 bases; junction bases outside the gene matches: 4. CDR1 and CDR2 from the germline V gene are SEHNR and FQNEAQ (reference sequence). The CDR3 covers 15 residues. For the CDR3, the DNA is TGTGCCAGCAGCGACGGGACTAGCGCCTCCTACGAGCAGTACTTC. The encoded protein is CASSDGTSASYEQYF.

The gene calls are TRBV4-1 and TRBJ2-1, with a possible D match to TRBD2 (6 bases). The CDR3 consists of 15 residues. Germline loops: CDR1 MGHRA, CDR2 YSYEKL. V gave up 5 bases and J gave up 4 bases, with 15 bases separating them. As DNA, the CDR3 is TGCGCCAGCAGCGGGGGAGGTTTGGGGTACAATGAGCAGTTCTTC. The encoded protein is CASSGGGLGYNEQFF.

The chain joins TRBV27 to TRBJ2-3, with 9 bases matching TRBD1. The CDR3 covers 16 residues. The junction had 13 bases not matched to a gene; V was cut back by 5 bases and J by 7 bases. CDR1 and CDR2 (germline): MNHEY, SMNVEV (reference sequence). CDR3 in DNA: TGTGCCAGCAGTCCCCCATCCGGGACAGGGAGGAATACGCAGTATTTT. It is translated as CASSPPSGTGRNTQYF.

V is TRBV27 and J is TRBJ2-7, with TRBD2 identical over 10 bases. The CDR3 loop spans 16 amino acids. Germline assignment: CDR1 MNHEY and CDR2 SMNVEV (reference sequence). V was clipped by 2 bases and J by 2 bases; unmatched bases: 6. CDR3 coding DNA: TGTGCCAGCAGTTTAGACACTAGCGGGATCCCCTACGAGCAGTACTTC. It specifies CASSLDTSGIPYEQYF.